Listed below are T cell receptor beta chains from one sample, sequenced in a study of vaccination and CD4 T cells after COVID-19. Which antigens these TCRs recognize remains unknown. MiXCR, run by TCRdb on the PCR reads, gives a single entry per CDR3 protein. The table records about 16,000 distinct CDR3 sequences, approximately 50% of them present only once. The source material was CD4+ T cells from blood, cultured in vitro, sampled before SARS-CoV-2 vaccination. Receptors were obtained from a human donor who had recovered from COVID-19. The CDR3 runs from the conserved cysteine through the conserved F or W. Some rows have no size entry. The others give once, few or many, or a class for an expanded clone.

cdr3_length | j_call | v_call | clone_size | cdr3_aa
17 | TRBJ2-3 | TRBV28 | . | CASSALTLAGGTDTQYF
13 | TRBJ1-5 | TRBV6-5 | few | CASSYSRGQPQHF
16 | TRBJ2-3 | TRBV6-1 | . | CASSLRDRGGTDTQYF
15 | TRBJ1-5 | TRBV9 | . | CASSVDEYNNQPQHF
12 | TRBJ2-5 | TRBV20-1 | few | CSARDGQETQYF
17 | TRBJ2-3 | TRBV27 | few | CASTRAGLAGGTDTQYF
12 | TRBJ2-3 | TRBV20-1 | few | CSATTSGTPLRF
13 | TRBJ2-7 | TRBV9 | . | CASSTPGSYEQYF
13 | TRBJ2-2 | TRBV28 | few | CASLGFNTGELFF
13 | TRBJ2-2 | TRBV20-1 | . | CSAIENGVGELFF
13 | TRBJ2-3 | TRBV7-2 | few | CASSLATTDTQYF
17 | TRBJ1-2 | TRBV28 | . | CVSTIMPGRPGAYGYTF
15 | TRBJ2-1 | TRBV2 | . | CASSDLGTGDNEQFF
14 | TRBJ2-1 | TRBV7-9 | . | CASSDWTTDNEQFF
15 | TRBJ2-3 | TRBV24-1 | few | CATSDLNRPTDTQYF
16 | TRBJ1-2 | TRBV7-2 | . | CASSQGQGASNYGHTF
16 | TRBJ1-6 | TRBV7-9 | . | CASSLGGPLNTSPLHF
16 | TRBJ2-5 | TRBV7-9 | . | CASSLGWSKVGETQYF
18 | TRBJ2-7 | TRBV24-1 | . | CATSDLAPGQGGVYEQYF
19 | TRBJ1-6 | TRBV6-5 | . | CASSYPRDRGLGYNSPLHF
16 | TRBJ1-6 | TRBV27 | few | CASNSIRQGYNSPLHF
16 | TRBJ2-5 | TRBV5-1 | . | CASLDPTSAGRETQYF
16 | TRBJ1-5 | TRBV7-2 | . | CASSLEALWGNQPQHF
14 | TRBJ1-1 | TRBV20-1 | . | CSAREGDLNTEAFF
16 | TRBJ2-3 | TRBV2 | . | CASSGSGTNVVDTQYF
15 | TRBJ1-1 | TRBV27 | few | CASSSSPQGPTEAFF
15 | TRBJ2-7 | TRBV10-3 | . | CAIRPALRGSYEQYF
14 | TRBJ2-1 | TRBV24-1 | few | CATSDDSTGGHHFF
15 | TRBJ1-1 | TRBV5-4 | . | CASSLGTQGRTEAFF
15 | TRBJ2-2 | TRBV20-1 | . | CSAPVSGRHTGELFF
15 | TRBJ1-6 | TRBV4-1 | . | CASSQGNRQDSPLHF
15 | TRBJ2-7 | TRBV7-9 | . | CASSMGGTLSYEQYF
16 | TRBJ2-2 | TRBV6-1 | . | CASTRERQGGTGELFF
17 | TRBJ2-7 | TRBV20-1 | once | CSPKPLPPSGSSYEQYF
15 | TRBJ2-2 | TRBV29-1 | . | CSVSPGNSNTGELFF
19 | TRBJ2-1 | TRBV7-2 | once | CASSLGVRLSGRSYNEQFF
15 | TRBJ1-2 | TRBV6-5 | . | CASSYLLDRGYGYTF
17 | TRBJ2-1 | TRBV19 | . | CASSRTSGRGVYNEQFF
16 | TRBJ1-2 | TRBV12-3/TRBV12-4 | . | CASSFNSAGVYYGYTF
14 | TRBJ1-6 | TRBV6-1 | . | CASSEVWANSPLHF
17 | TRBJ1-5 | TRBV6-5 | . | CASSYQGWGMGNQPQHF
14 | TRBJ2-5 | TRBV20-1 | . | CSASASGTFETQYF
11 | TRBJ2-5 | TRBV12-3/TRBV12-4 | . | CASSRKETQYF